This T cell receptor (beta chain) is drawn from a study of cytomegalovirus exposure and HLA in healthy donors. About the study: It was reported in a later analysis that the same platform had been used for the 120 or so validation repertoires as for the 666 first-cohort repertoires.

V gave up 3 bases and J gave up 0 bases; unmatched junction bases: 7. CDR3 size: 16 residues. CDR1 MGHRA and CDR2 YSYEKL come from the germline V gene. Only in-frame clones appear in the TCRdb table, and some are missing; sequencing was by immunoSEQ multiplex PCR. The repertoire holds roughly 170,000 clones, approximately 84% seen once, with about 2.8% in the top ten. V is TRBV4-1 and J is TRBJ1-1; 7 nucleotides align to TRBD1. Sequenced: PBMCs. The sequence was collected from a woman between 18 and 29 years old in good health and CMV-seropositive. The CDR3 here is CASSHGTGVMNTEAFF. Written as DNA, the CDR3 is TGCGCCAGCAGCCATGGTACAGGGGTTATGAACACTGAAGCTTTCTTT.